These 26 T cell receptor beta chains were all obtained from the same sample, sequenced in a study of blood T cell repertoires in COVID-19 (dated by TCRdb to about 2020). Library preparation employed the immunoSEQ multiplex PCR assay. This immuneACCESS table, as held by TCRdb, lists in-frame sequences with V and J called but not all clones. Of the missing ones, under half trace to an unresolved V gene in checked studies; the others have no known cause. The sample profile shows some 90,000 clones; about four fifths of them were found once. Around a fifth of the sample comes from the top ten. Material for sequencing was peripheral blood. The receptors were gathered from a human donor in a cohort sampled during active COVID-19.

This chain joins TRBV6-6 and TRBJ1-5; 9 nucleotides agree with TRBD1. This CDR3 is built from 13 residues. Trimming removed 7 bases from V and 5 bases from J; junction bases left unmatched: 3. The germline gives CDR1 MNHNY, CDR2 SVGAGI (reference sequence). CDR3 amino acids: CASTWTGDQPQHF. CDR3 DNA sequence: TGTGCCAGCACCTGGACAGGGGATCAGCCCCAGCATTTT.

The chain is built from TRBV24-1 and TRBJ1-2, with a possible D match to TRBD1 (5 bases). CDR3 length: 15 residues. The V gene lost 2 bases and the J gene lost 7 bases, with 16 bases spanning the gap. Germline CDR1 and CDR2: KGHDR and SFDVKD. The CDR3 here is CATSDSLPGDSGYTF. For the CDR3, the DNA is TGTGCCACCAGTGATTCATTACCGGGAGACAGTGGCTACACCTTC.

The genes are TRBV3-1 (or the pseudogene TRBV3-2) and TRBJ1-1; 7 nucleotides line up with TRBD1. CDR1 and CDR2 from the germline V gene are LGHDT and YNNKEL (reference sequence). The CDR3 has 12 amino acids. V trimming: 3 bases; J trimming: 11 bases; junction bases outside the gene matches: 6. The CDR3 is CASSQTGPGAFF. In DNA, the CDR3 is TGTGCCAGCAGCCAGACAGGGCCGGGGGCTTTCTTT.

This clone occurred once. The chain uses TRBV6-6 and TRBJ1-5; D not resolved. Deletions cut 6 bases from V and 5 bases from J, with 11 bases between. CDR1 and CDR2 (germline): MNHNY, SVGAGI (reference sequence). CDR3 length: 13 amino acids. As DNA, the CDR3 is TGTGCCAGCAGGAGCAGGAGGGATCAGCCCCAGCATTTT. Translating it yields CASRSRRDQPQHF.

The chain links TRBV27 to TRBJ1-4; D is unclear. In germline, CDR1 is MNHEY, CDR2 SMNVEV (reference sequence). The CDR3 is 13 amino acids. V lost 3 bases to trimming and J lost 7 bases, with 9 bases between them. The CDR3 bases are TGTGCCAGCAGTTTGAGGGAGGGTGAAAAACTGTTTTTT. It is translated as CASSLREGEKLFF.

The V and J genes are TRBV6-5 and TRBJ1-1, with 7 bases identical to TRBD1. V shed 7 bases and J 1 base; nucleotides not matched to a gene: 3. Germline lookup yields CDR1 MNHEY and CDR2 SVGAGI. This CDR3 region has 13 residues. The CDR3 reads CASTRQGNTEAFF. The CDR3 region has the DNA TGTGCCAGCACCAGACAGGGGAACACTGAAGCTTTCTTT.

V gene TRBV6-6 combines with J gene TRBJ2-7; no clear D. CDR1 MNHNY and CDR2 SVGAGI come from the germline V gene (reference sequence). With 4 bases removed from V and 3 bases from J, the gap between germline ends came to 4 bases. The CDR3 is 11 amino acids. CDR3 sequence (DNA): TGTGCCAGCAGTTCACACTACGAGCAGTACTTC. As protein: CASSSHYEQYF.

This clone is a singleton in its sample. The rearrangement links TRBV27 to TRBJ2-5, with 9 bases fitting TRBD2. Germline V CDR1 and CDR2: MNHEY, SMNVEV (reference sequence). The CDR3 runs 17 residues. The J segment lost 4 bases and the V segment lost 4 bases, leaving 13 bases of the junction unmatched. The CDR3 sequence is CASSSQTIAGVGETQYF. The CDR3 DNA reads as TGTGCCAGCAGTTCCCAAACAATAGCGGGAGTGGGAGAGACCCAGTACTTC.

This clone was counted a few times. The chain has TRBV7-2 and TRBJ1-2; 10 bases are shared with TRBD1. The CDR3 sequence is 14 residues long. J was trimmed by 7 bases and V by 4 bases; bases with no gene match: 6. In germline, CDR1 is SGHTA, CDR2 FQGNSA. The CDR3 sequence is CASSYTGTGVGYTF. The CDR3 region has the DNA TGTGCCAGCAGCTACACCGGGACAGGGGTTGGCTACACCTTC. Supplemented by reference TRBV7-2 and TRBJ1-2, the full variable domain reads GAGVSQSPSNKVTEKGKDVELRCDPISGHTALYWYRQSLGQGLEFLIYFQGNSAPDKSGLPSDRFSAERTGGSVSTLTIQRTQQEDSAVYLCASSYTGTGVGYTFGSGTRLTVV.

The chain carries TRBV27 and TRBJ1-5; 7 nucleotides align to TRBD1. CDR1 MNHEY and CDR2 SMNVEV come from the germline V gene (reference sequence). The length of the CDR3 is 15 residues. J gave up 6 bases and V 6 bases, and 11 bases lay outside the gene matches. CDR3 amino acids: CASRKTGTDGQPQHF. As DNA, the CDR3 is TGTGCCAGCAGAAAAACGGGGACAGACGGTCAGCCCCAGCATTTT.

The chain combines TRBV27 with TRBJ2-7; TRBD2 matches at 8 bases. The CDR3 has 14 residues. The V segment lost 7 bases and the J segment 0 bases; nucleotides outside the gene matches: 5. Per germline, CDR1 MNHEY and CDR2 SMNVEV (reference sequence). The CDR3 region has the DNA TGTGCCAGCACCCAGACTAGCGACTCCTACGAGCAGTACTTC. As protein: CASTQTSDSYEQYF.

This sequence joins TRBV19 and TRBJ1-4, with a possible D match to TRBD1 (6 bases). Germline loops: CDR1 LNHDA, CDR2 SQIVND (reference sequence). This CDR3 has 15 amino acids. V gave up 6 bases and J gave up 4 bases, with 15 bases separating them. Written as DNA, the CDR3 is TGTGCCAGTAGGACCCAGGACAGTTTTAATGAAAAACTGTTTTTT. It translates to CASRTQDSFNEKLFF.

This clone was observed once. This chain joins TRBV6-1 and TRBJ2-3; 12 nucleotides match TRBD2. The CDR3 loop spans 16 amino acids. Germline V gene data show CDR1 as MNHNS and CDR2 as SASEGT. The trim removed 0 bases at V and 4 bases at J, leaving 2 bases unmatched. The CDR3 DNA follows: TGTGCCAGCAGTGAAGCACTAGCGGGAGGCGCAGATACGCAGTATTTT. The encoded protein is CASSEALAGGADTQYF.

V gene TRBV4-1 combines with J gene TRBJ2-7; 7 bases line up with TRBD2. The junction had 6 bases not matched to a gene; V was cut back by 0 bases and J by 1 base. Germline CDR1 MGHRA, CDR2 YSYEKL. The CDR3 totals 16 residues. CDR3 DNA: TGCGCCAGCAGCCAAGAGGGGGGGACCCTTTCCTACGAGCAGTACTTC. It is translated as CASSQEGGTLSYEQYF.

J is TRBJ2-7 and V is TRBV6-2 or TRBV6-3; 7 bases agree with TRBD1. Germline V gives CDR1 MNHEY, CDR2 SVGEGT. This CDR3 is built from 14 residues. Germline trimming cut 2 bases from V and 3 bases from J; bases unmatched to any gene: 4. The CDR3 DNA reads as TGTGCCAGCAGTTACGGCGGACAGGTCTACGAGCAGTACTTC. Protein sequence: CASSYGGQVYEQYF.

This clone was observed once. Other DNA sequences from this sample encode an identical CDR3 as well. The gene calls are TRBV5-1 and TRBJ1-1; D is ambiguous. Trimming removed 3 bases from V and 1 base from J, with 10 bases in between. From germline, CDR1 is SGHRS and CDR2 YFSETQ. This CDR3 comprises 14 residues. The CDR3 DNA is TGCGCCAGCAGCTCCGGCGGAAGGAACACTGAAGCTTTCTTT. Its translation: CASSSGGRNTEAFF.

The chain has TRBV3-1 (or the pseudogene TRBV3-2) and TRBJ2-5; D unclear. CDR1 and CDR2 from the germline V gene are LGHDT and YNNKEL (reference sequence). Deletions cut 3 bases from V and 5 bases from J, with 7 bases between. The CDR3 is 12 amino acids. CDR3 protein: CASSHSMETQYF. CDR3 sequence (DNA): TGTGCCAGCAGCCATTCTATGGAGACCCAGTACTTC.

This clone came up a few times. The chain is built from TRBV28 and TRBJ2-1; D uncertain. The V end was cut by 6 bases, the J end by 2 bases, with 8 bases between. CDR3 length: 13 residues. Germline loops: CDR1 MDHEN, CDR2 SYDVKM. CDR3 sequence reads: CASRQAAYNEQFF. CDR3 in DNA: TGTGCCAGCAGGCAGGCAGCCTACAATGAGCAGTTCTTC.

This chain joins TRBV7-2 and TRBJ1-6; D perhaps matches TRBD1 (6 bases). V shed 1 base and J shed 8 bases, with 12 bases lying between them. Per germline, CDR1 SGHTA and CDR2 FQGNSA. CDR3 length: 15 amino acids. The DNA for the CDR3 is TGTGCCAGCAGCTTAGTGGGGACATTGTATTCACCCCTCCACTTT. It is translated as CASSLVGTLYSPLHF.

V is TRBV10-1 and J is TRBJ2-3, with TRBD1 as a possible D gene (7 bases). There are 15 residues in the CDR3. V lost 6 bases and J lost 0, with 13 bases in between. The germline gives CDR1 WNHNN, CDR2 SYGVQD (reference sequence). The CDR3 loop is CASRGGGHSTDTQYF. DNA of the CDR3: TGCGCCAGCAGAGGAGGGGGCCATAGCACAGATACGCAGTATTTT.

This chain links TRBV18 with TRBJ1-4; the D is unclear. The V end was cut by 6 bases, the J end by 4 bases, with 18 bases between. CDR1 KGHSH and CDR2 LQKENI come from the germline V gene. The length of the CDR3 is 16 residues. Written as DNA, the CDR3 is TGTGCCAGCTCTCTCGGCGGGAGACGGATTAATGAAAAACTGTTTTTT. Translated, it gives CASSLGGRRINEKLFF.

The V and J genes are TRBV6-2 or TRBV6-3 and TRBJ2-7; D remains ambiguous. The CDR3 sequence is 13 residues long. Trimming left V 4 bases short and J 7 bases short, with 14 bases between. Germline CDR1 reads MNHEY; CDR2 reads SVGEGT. The CDR3 sequence: CASSSGIQAEQYF. Written as DNA, the CDR3 is TGTGCCAGCAGTTCCGGAATCCAGGCAGAGCAGTACTTC.

The rearrangement joins TRBV29-1 to TRBJ1-1; tentative D call: TRBD1 (5 bases). The length of the CDR3 is 12 residues. The germline V gene encodes CDR1 SQVTM and CDR2 ANQGSEA. Trimming removed 6 bases from V and 2 bases from J, with 10 bases in between. This CDR3 reads CSVSQGNTEAFF. The CDR3 nucleotides read TGCAGCGTAAGCCAGGGCAACACTGAAGCTTTCTTT.

The chain uses TRBV28 and TRBJ1-2; D perhaps matches TRBD1 (5 bases). The germline V gene encodes CDR1 MDHEN and CDR2 SYDVKM. The germline V and J ends were trimmed by 6 bases and 2 bases, with 7 bases remaining between them. The CDR3 length is 12 residues. The DNA of the CDR3 is TGTGCCAGCAGATCAGGGAACTATGGCTACACCTTC. Translated, it gives CASRSGNYGYTF.

A few counts support this clone. CDR3 nucleotide sequence: TGTGCCAGCTCGGCGGGTAGCAATCAGCCCCAGCATTTT. The encoded protein is CASSAGSNQPQHF. V and J are TRBV18 and TRBJ1-5; D unresolved. The V gene lost 6 bases and the J gene lost 0 bases, with 6 bases spanning the gap. Germline CDR1 is KGHSH and CDR2 is LQKENI. CDR3 length equals 13 residues.

The DNA of the CDR3 is TGTGCCACCAGCAGATCCCCACTAGCGGGCCTGTACAATGAGCAGTTCTTC. Protein product: CATSRSPLAGLYNEQFF. This chain joins TRBV15 and TRBJ2-1, with TRBD2 matching 9 bases. Losses at the gene ends were 2 bases for V and 4 bases for J; bases not matched to a gene: 9. The CDR3 spans 17 residues. Germline CDR1 LNHNV, CDR2 YYDKDF (reference sequence).